The 10 T cell receptor beta chains presented below share a single source sample, sequenced in a study of human T cells and chemical hapten exposure. Each CDR3 protein is one row after TCRdb ran MiXCR on the RACE reads. The profile covers 250,000 or so distinct CDR3 sequences, with about 8.6% appearing a single time and over 2% taken by the ten largest. Time point indicated: pre-sensitization, week 0. This sample's treatment: therapeutic diphenylcyclopropenone sensitization with weekly scalp DPC. This specimen was whole blood, taken in connection with sensitization to the hapten diphenylcyclopropenone (DPC). Receptor source: a woman between 40 and 50 years old with alopecia areata. Some clones in this sample may be carry-over from other donors' samples.

This clonotype has only a few counts. Here the CDR3 reads CAITPSSWTGELFF. The CDR3 DNA reads as TGTGCCATCACCCCTAGCTCGTGGACCGGGGAGCTGTTTTTT. The J gene is TRBJ2-2, the V gene TRBV10-3, with a weak D call TRBD2 (5 bases). This CDR3 contains 14 residues. Trimming removed 7 bases at V and 5 bases at J, with 14 bases between. Germline CDR1 and CDR2: ENHRY and SYGVKD.

This clonotype came up many times. The chain has TRBV7-9 and TRBJ2-5; D remains ambiguous. This CDR3 region has 11 residues. Germline lookup yields CDR1 SEHNR and CDR2 FQNEAQ (reference sequence). V was clipped by 3 bases and J by 5 bases, with 4 bases between them. CDR3 sequence: CASSFTETQYF. In nucleotides, the CDR3 is TGTGCCAGCAGCTTTACCGAGACCCAGTACTTC.

This clonotype showed up just a few times. The chain has TRBV24-1 and TRBJ2-3; TRBD2 is a possible D gene (6 bases). Between the trimmed V and J ends, which lost 4 bases and 4 bases, there was a span of 11 bases. The CDR3 contains 14 residues. CDR1 and CDR2 from the germline V gene are KGHDR and SFDVKD. CDR3 region: CATSESTGADTQYF. DNA for the CDR3: TGTGCCACCAGTGAGTCCACGGGGGCAGATACGCAGTATTTT.

V usage is TRBV9 and J usage is TRBJ2-7; D possibly uses TRBD1 or TRBD2 (6 bases each). Trimming removed 0 bases at V and 2 bases at J, with 9 bases between. There are 14 residues in the CDR3. The germline CDR1 and CDR2 sequences are SGDLS and YYNGEE. The CDR3 DNA reads TGTGCCAGCAGCGTAGAGGGGGGTACCTACGAGCAGTACTTC. Residues: CASSVEGGTYEQYF.

The chain combines TRBV7-2 with TRBJ1-5, with D unresolved. This CDR3 has 12 amino acids. Between the trimmed V and J ends, which lost 4 bases and 7 bases, there was a span of 8 bases. CDR1 is SGHTA and CDR2 is FQGNSA in the germline V gene. DNA of the CDR3: TGTGCCAGCAGCTCCCCACCCCAGCCCCAGCATTTT. Translated, it gives CASSSPPQPQHF.

This clonotype was observed a few times. The rearrangement links TRBV6-5 to TRBJ2-7, with D uncertain. Germline V gene sequence: CDR1 MNHEY, CDR2 SVGAGI. There are 11 residues in the CDR3. V gave up 5 bases and J gave up 6 bases, with 8 bases separating them. The CDR3 loop reads CASSGPGEQYF. The CDR3 bases are TGTGCCAGCAGTGGTCCGGGCGAGCAGTACTTC.

The chain recombines TRBV28 with TRBJ2-1; 9 bases fit TRBD1. The CDR3 contains 15 residues. Unmatched junction bases numbered 5, after V lost 6 bases and J lost 2 bases. The germline V gene has CDR1 MDHEN and CDR2 SYDVKM. CDR3 sequence: CASRKTGGTYNEQFF. CDR3 bases: TGTGCCAGCAGGAAAACAGGGGGCACCTACAATGAGCAGTTCTTC.

The gene calls are TRBV4-3 and TRBJ2-1; 7 bases line up with TRBD2. CDR1 LGHNA and CDR2 YSLEER come from the germline V gene. The J segment lost 6 bases and the V segment lost 7 bases, leaving 15 bases of the junction unmatched. The CDR3 runs 16 residues. This CDR3 is CASTQRASGRGNEQFF. Written as DNA, the CDR3 is TGCGCCAGCACCCAGCGGGCTAGCGGAAGGGGCAATGAGCAGTTCTTC.

The chain couples TRBV28 to TRBJ2-2, with 7 positions matching TRBD2. CDR1 is MDHEN and CDR2 is SYDVKM in the germline V gene. The J segment lost 5 bases and the V segment lost 2 bases, leaving 5 bases of the junction unmatched. CDR3 length: 15 amino acids. The chain's CDR3 is CASSLSGMGTGELFF. DNA for the CDR3: TGTGCCAGCAGTTTAAGCGGGATGGGAACCGGGGAGCTGTTTTTT.

There are a few counts of this clonotype. V and J are TRBV24-1 and TRBJ2-3, with 8 bases that match TRBD2. Germline V CDR1 and CDR2: KGHDR, SFDVKD. V lost 6 bases and J lost 0; bases outside the gene matches: 13. The CDR3 has 18 amino acids. Here the CDR3 DNA reads TGTGCCACCAGTAAGTCGGTGGTAGCGGGACAAAGCACAGATACGCAGTATTTT. This gives the protein CATSKSVVAGQSTDTQYF.